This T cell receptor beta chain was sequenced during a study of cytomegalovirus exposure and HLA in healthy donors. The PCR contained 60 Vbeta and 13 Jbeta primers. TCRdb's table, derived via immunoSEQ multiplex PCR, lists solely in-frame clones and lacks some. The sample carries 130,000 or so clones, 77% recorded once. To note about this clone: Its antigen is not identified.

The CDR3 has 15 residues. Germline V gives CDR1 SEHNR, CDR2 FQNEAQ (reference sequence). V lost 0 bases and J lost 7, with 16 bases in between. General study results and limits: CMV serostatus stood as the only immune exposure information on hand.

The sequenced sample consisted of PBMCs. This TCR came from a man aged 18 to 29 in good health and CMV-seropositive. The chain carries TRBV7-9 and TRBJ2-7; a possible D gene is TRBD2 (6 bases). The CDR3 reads CASSLAEGRRVEQYF. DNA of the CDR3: TGTGCCAGCAGCTTAGCGGAAGGTCGGAGGGTTGAGCAGTACTTC.